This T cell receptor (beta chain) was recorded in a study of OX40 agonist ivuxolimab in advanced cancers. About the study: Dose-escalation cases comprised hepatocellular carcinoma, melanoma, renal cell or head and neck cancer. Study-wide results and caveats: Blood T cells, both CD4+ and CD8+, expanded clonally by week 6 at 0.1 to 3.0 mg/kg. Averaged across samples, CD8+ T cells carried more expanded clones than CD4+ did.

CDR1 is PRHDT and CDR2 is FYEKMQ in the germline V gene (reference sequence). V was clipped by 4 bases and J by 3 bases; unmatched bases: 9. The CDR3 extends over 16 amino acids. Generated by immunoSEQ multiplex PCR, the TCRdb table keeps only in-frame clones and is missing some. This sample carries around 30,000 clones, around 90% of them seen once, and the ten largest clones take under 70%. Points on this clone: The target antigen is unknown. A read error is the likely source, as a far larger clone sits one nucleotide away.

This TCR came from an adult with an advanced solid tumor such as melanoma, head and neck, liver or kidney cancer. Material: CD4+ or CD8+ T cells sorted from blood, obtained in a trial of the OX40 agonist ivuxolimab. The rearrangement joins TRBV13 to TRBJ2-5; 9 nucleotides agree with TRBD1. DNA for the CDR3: TGTGCCAGCAGCTCCCGGGACAGGGACCTCAAAGAGACCCAGTACTTC. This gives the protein CASSSRDRDLKETQYF.